The sequence of this T cell receptor (beta chain) was determined in a study of blood T cell repertoires in COVID-19. Study as a whole: Donors in the United States, Italy and Spain gave samples during acute or convalescent COVID-19.

The CDR3 is 13 amino acids. Only in-frame clones appear in the TCRdb table, and some are missing; sequencing was by immunoSEQ multiplex PCR. Of approximately 41,000 clones listed, around 85% are singletons. This chain links TRBV21-1 with TRBJ1-1; whether TRBD1, the table's D call, matches the DNA was not checked. TRBV21-1 is shown as a pseudogene. This receptor was identified in a man aged 35 to 55 with active or convalescent COVID-19. Sequencing input: peripheral blood. DNA for the CDR3: TGTGCCAGGCTAACAGGGGGCAACACTGAAGCTTTCTTT. Translated: CARLTGGNTEAFF.